This TCR beta chain was sequenced during a study of blood T cell repertoires in COVID-19. Overall study: COVID-19 samples from acute and convalescent phases originated in the United States, Italy and Spain. PBMCs, B-cell-depleted T cells, or T cells provided the cDNA or gDNA that made up the material.

Authors' analysis steps: Using reference gene primer amplification, nucleated cell counts were estimated. Only in-frame clones appear in the TCRdb table, and some are missing; sequencing was by immunoSEQ multiplex PCR. V, J and clone size are taken as reported in that table, and D and trimming were inferred from the DNA itself. The sample records 80,000 to 95,000 clones, about 89% being singletons. This CDR3 is built from 16 residues. CDR1 is SGDLS and CDR2 is YYNGEE in the germline V gene. With 0 bases clipped from V and 5 bases from J, the junction kept 6 bases outside the gene matches. The sequencing input was peripheral blood. The gene calls are TRBV9 and TRBJ2-1; 9 bases align to TRBD2. The sequence came from a human donor in a cohort sampled during active COVID-19. DNA for the CDR3: TGTGCCAGCAGCGTAGGGGAAGCGGGGGGCCACAATGAGCAGTTCTTC. This sequence encodes CASSVGEAGGHNEQFF.